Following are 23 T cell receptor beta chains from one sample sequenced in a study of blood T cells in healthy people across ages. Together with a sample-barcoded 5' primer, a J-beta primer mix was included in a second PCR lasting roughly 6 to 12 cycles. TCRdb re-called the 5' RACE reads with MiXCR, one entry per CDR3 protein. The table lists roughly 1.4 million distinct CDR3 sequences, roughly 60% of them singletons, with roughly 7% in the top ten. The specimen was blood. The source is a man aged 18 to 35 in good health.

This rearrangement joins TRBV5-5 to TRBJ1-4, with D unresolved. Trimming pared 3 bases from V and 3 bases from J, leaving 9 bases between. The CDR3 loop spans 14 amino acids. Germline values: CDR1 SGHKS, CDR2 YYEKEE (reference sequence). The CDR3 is CASSSGEPNEKLFF. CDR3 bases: TGTGCCAGCAGCTCCGGAGAACCTAATGAAAAACTGTTTTTT.

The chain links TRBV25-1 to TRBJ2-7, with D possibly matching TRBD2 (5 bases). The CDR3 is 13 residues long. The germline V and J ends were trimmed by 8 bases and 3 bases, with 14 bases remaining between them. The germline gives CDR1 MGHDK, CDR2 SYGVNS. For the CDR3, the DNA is TGTGCCAGCCGGGGTCCAAAGAACTACGAGCAGTACTTC. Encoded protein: CASRGPKNYEQYF.

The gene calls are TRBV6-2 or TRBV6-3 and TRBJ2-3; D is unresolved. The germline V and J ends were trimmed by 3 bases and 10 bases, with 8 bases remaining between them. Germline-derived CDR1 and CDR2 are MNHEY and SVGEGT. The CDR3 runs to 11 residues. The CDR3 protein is CASSYTSAQYF. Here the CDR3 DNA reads TGTGCCAGCAGTTATACAAGCGCGCAGTATTTT.

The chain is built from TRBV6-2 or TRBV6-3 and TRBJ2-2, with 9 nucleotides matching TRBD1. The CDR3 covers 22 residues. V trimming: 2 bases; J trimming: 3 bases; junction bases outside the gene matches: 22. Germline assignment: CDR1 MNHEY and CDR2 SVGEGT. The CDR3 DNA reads TGTGCCAGCAGTTACCCTACCCACTTAGGGACAGGGCCCAGCAGGGACACCGGGGAGCTGTTTTTT. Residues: CASSYPTHLGTGPSRDTGELFF.

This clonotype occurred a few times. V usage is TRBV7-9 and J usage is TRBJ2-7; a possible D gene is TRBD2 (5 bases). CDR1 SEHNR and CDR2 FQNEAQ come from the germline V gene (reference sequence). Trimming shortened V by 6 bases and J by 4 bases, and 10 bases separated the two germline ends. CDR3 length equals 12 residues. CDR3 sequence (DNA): TGTGCCAGCAGTCCTCTAGCTTACGAGCAGTACTTC. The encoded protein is CASSPLAYEQYF.

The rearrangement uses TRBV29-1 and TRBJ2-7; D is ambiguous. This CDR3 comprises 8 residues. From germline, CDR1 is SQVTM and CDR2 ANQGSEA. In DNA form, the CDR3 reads TGCAACCGTGACGAGCAGTACTTC. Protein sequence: CNRDEQYF.

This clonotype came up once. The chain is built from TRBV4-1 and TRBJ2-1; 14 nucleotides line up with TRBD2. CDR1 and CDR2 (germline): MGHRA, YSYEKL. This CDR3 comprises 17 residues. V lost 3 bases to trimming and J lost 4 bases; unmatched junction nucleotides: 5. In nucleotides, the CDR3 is TGCGCCAGCAGCCACAGGACTAGCGGGAGGTCATACAATGAGCAGTTCTTC. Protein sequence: CASSHRTSGRSYNEQFF.

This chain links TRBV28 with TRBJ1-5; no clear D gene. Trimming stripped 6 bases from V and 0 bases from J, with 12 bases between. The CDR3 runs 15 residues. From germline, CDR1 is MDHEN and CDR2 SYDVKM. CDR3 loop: CASRGLGYSNQPQHF. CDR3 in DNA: TGTGCCAGCAGAGGTCTGGGGTATAGCAATCAGCCCCAGCATTTT.

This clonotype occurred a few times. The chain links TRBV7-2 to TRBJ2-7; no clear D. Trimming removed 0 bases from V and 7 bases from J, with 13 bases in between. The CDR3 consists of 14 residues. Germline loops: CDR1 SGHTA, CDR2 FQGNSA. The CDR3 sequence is CASSLAPSLGEQYF. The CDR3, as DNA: TGTGCCAGCAGCTTAGCCCCCAGCCTGGGGGAGCAGTACTTC.

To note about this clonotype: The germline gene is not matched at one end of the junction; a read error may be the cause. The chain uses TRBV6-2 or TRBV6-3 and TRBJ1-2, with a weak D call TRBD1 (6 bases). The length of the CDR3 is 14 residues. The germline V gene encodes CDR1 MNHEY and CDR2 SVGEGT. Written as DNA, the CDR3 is TGTGCCAGCAGTGAGGGGGAGCGGTACTATAGCTACACCTTC. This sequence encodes CASSEGERYYSYTF.

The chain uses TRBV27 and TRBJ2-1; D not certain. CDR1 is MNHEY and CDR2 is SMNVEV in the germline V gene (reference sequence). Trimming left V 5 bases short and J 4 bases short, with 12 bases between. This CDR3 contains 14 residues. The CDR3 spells CASSPRIAYNEQFF. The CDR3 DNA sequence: TGTGCCAGCAGTCCCCGGATAGCATACAATGAGCAGTTCTTC.

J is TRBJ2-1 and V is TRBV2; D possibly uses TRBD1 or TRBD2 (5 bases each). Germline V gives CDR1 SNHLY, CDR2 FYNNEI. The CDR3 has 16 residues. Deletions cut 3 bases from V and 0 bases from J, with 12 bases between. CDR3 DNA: TGTGCCAGCAGTGAGAGGGGTGCTAGCTCCTACAATGAGCAGTTCTTC. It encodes CASSERGASSYNEQFF.

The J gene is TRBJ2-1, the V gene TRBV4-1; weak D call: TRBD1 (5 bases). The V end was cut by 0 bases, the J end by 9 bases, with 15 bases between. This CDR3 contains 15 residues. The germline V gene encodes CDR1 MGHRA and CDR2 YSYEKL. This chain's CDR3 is CASSQEPLTGTEQFF. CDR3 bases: TGCGCCAGCAGCCAAGAGCCCCTAACAGGCACTGAGCAGTTCTTC.

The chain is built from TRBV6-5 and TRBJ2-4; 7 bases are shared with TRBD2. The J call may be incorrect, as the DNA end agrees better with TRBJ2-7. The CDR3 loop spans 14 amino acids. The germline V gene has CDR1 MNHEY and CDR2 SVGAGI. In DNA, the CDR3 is TGTGCCAGCCGAGAGCGGGGCTCCATTTACGAGCAGTACTTC. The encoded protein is CASRERGSIYEQYF.

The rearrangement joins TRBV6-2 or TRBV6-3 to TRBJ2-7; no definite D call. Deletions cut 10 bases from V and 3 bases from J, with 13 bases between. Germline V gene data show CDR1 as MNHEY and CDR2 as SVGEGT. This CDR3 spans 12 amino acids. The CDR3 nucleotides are TGTGCCATTTCAGACGGCCACTACGAGCAGTACTTC. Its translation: CAISDGHYEQYF.

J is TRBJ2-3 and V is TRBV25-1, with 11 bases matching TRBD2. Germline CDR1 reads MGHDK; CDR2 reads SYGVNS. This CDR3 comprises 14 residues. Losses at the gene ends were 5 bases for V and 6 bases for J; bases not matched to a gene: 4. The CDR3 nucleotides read TGTGCCAGCAGTTCTAGCGGGAGGCCGGATACGCAGTATTTT. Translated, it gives CASSSSGRPDTQYF.

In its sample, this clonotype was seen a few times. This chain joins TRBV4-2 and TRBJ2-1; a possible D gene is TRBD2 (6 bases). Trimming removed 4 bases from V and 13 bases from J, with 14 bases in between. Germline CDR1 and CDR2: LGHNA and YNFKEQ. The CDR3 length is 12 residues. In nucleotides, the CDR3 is TGTGCCAGCAGCCCGGAGGGAGGTGTTCAGTTCTTC. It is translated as CASSPEGGVQFF.

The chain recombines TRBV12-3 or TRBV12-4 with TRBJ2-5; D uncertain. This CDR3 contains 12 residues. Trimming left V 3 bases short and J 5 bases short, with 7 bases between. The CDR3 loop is CASSFRFETQYF. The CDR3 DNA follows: TGTGCCAGCAGTTTTAGGTTTGAGACCCAGTACTTC.

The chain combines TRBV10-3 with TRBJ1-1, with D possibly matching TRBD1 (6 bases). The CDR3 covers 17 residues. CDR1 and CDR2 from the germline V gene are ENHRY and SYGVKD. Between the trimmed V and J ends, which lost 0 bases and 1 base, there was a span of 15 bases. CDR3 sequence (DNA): TGTGCCATCAGTGAGTCTGGGACACTAGCTCAGAACACTGAAGCTTTCTTT. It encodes CAISESGTLAQNTEAFF.

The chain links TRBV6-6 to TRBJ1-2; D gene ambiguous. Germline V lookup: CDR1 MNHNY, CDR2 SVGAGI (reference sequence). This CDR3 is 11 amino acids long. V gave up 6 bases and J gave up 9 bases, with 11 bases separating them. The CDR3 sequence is CASSPTVSYTF. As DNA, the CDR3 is TGTGCCAGCAGCCCAACAGTGAGCTACACCTTC.

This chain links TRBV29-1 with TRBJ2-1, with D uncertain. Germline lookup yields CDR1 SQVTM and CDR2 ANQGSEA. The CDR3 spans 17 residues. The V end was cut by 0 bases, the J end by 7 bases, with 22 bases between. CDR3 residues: CSVEEPQGRGGPNEQFF. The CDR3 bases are TGCAGCGTTGAAGAACCCCAAGGGCGAGGCGGACCAAATGAGCAGTTCTTC.

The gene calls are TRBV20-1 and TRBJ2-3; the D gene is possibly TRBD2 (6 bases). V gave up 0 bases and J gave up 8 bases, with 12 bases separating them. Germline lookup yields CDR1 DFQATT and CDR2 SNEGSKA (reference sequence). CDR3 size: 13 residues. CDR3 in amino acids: CSAREEGTSTQYF. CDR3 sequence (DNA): TGCAGTGCTAGAGAGGAGGGTACAAGTACGCAGTATTTT.

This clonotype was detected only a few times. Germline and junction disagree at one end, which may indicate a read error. The CDR3 protein is CSVLEGPAWGGYTF. The DNA of the CDR3 is TGTAGCGTCCTAGAGGGGCCAGCCTGGGGTGGCTACACCTTC. The chain carries TRBV29-1 and TRBJ1-2; D is perhaps TRBD1 (5 bases). This CDR3 spans 14 amino acids. Germline lookup yields CDR1 SQVTM and CDR2 ANQGSEA.